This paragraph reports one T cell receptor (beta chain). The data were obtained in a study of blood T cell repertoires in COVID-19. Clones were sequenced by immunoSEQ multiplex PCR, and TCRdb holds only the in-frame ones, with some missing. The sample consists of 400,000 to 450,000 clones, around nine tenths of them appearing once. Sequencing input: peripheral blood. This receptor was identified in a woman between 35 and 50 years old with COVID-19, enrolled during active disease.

CDR3 sequence: CASRRGREALTDEAFF. CDR3 nucleotide sequence: TGTGCCAGCAGGCGGGGAAGGGAGGCCCTTACAGATGAAGCTTTCTTT. The rearrangement uses TRBV27 and TRBJ1-1, with unresolved D. V gave up 6 bases and J gave up 7 bases, with 24 bases separating them. CDR1 MNHEY and CDR2 SMNVEV come from the germline V gene (reference sequence). There are 16 residues in the CDR3.